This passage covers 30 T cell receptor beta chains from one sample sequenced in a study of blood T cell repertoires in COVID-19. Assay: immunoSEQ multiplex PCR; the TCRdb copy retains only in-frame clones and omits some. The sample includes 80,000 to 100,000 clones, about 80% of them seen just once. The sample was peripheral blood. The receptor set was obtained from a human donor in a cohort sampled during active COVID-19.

CDR3 sequence reads: CASSLDGAGELFF. CDR3 DNA: TGCGCCAGCAGCTTGGATGGAGCCGGGGAGCTGTTTTTT. The chain links TRBV5-1 to TRBJ2-2; D gene unclear. The CDR3 consists of 13 residues. Germline CDR1 SGHRS, CDR2 YFSETQ. The germline V and J ends were trimmed by 0 bases and 6 bases, with 6 bases remaining between them.

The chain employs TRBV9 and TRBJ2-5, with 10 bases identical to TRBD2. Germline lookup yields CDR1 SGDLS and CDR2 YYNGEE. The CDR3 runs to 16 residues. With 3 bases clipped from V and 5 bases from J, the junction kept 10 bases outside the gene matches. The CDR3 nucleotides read TGTGCCAGCAGCGGGCGAGCGGGAGGGCTCTCGGAGACCCAGTACTTC. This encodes CASSGRAGGLSETQYF.

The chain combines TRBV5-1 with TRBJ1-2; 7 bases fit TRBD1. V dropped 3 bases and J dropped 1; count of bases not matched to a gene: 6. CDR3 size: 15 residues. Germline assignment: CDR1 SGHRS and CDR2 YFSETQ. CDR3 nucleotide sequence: TGCGCCAGCAGCTCATCGGGACAGAGTAACTATGGCTACACCTTC. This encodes CASSSSGQSNYGYTF.

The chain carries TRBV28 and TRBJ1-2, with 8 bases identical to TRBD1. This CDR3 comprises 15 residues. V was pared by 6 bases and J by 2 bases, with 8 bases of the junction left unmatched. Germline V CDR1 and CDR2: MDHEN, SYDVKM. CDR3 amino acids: CASSPPRQGNYGYTF. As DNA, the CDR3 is TGTGCCAGCAGCCCACCCCGACAGGGGAACTATGGCTACACCTTC.

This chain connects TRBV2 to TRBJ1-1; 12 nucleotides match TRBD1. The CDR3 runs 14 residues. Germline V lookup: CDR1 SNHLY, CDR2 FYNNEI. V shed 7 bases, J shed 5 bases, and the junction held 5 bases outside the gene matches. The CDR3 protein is CASNWDRGRTEAFF. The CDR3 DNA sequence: TGTGCCAGCAATTGGGACAGGGGGCGAACTGAAGCTTTCTTT.

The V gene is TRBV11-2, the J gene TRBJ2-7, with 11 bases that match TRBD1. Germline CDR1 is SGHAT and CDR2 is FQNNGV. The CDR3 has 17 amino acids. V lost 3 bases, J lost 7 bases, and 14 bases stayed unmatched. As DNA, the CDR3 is TGTGCCAGCAGCTTGGAGAGATCGGACAGGGGGCAAAGGGAGCAGTACTTC. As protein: CASSLERSDRGQREQYF. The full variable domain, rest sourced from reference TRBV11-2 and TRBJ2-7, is EAGVAQSPRYKIIEKRQSVAFWCNPISGHATLYWYQQILGQGPKLLIQFQNNGVVDDSQLPKDRFSAERLKGVDSTLKIQPAKLEDSAVYLCASSLERSDRGQREQYFGPGTRLTVT.

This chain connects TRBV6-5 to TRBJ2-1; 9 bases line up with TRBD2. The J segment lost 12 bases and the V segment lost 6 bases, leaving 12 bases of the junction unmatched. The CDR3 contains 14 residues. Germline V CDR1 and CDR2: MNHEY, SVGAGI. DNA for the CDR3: TGTGCCAGCAGCCCGACTAGCGGTCTCGCGGCGCAGTTCTTC. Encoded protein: CASSPTSGLAAQFF.

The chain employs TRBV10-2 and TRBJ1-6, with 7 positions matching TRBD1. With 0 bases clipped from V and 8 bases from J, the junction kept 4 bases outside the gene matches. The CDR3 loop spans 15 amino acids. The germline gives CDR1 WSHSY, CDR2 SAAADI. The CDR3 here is CASSESPGQDSPLHF. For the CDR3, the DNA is TGCGCCAGCAGTGAGTCGCCTGGACAGGATTCACCCCTCCACTTT.

CDR3 sequence: CASRPGQGFYEQYF. DNA for the CDR3: TGTGCCAGCAGACCGGGACAGGGATTCTACGAGCAGTACTTC. This sequence joins TRBV6-5 and TRBJ2-7; 9 bases are a match to TRBD1. The CDR3 runs to 14 residues. V lost 6 bases to trimming and J lost 3 bases; unmatched junction nucleotides: 6. Germline CDR1 reads MNHEY; CDR2 reads SVGAGI.

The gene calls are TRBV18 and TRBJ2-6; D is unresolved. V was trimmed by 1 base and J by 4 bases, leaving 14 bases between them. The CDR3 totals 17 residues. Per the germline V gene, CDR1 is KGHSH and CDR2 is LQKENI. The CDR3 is CASSPRAPAQGANVLTF. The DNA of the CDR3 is TGTGCCAGCTCACCACGGGCACCAGCTCAAGGGGCCAACGTCCTGACTTTC.

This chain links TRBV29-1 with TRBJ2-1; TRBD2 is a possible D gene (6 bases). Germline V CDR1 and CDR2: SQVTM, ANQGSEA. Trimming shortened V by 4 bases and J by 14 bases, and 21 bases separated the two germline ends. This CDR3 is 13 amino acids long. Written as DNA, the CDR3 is TGCAGCGTTGGCGGCCTTTCCCAGGAGCGGGAGTTCTTC. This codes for CSVGGLSQEREFF.

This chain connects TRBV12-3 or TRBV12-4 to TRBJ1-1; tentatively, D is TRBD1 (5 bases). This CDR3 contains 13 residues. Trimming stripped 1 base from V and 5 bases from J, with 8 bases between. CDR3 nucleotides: TGTGCCAGCAGTTTAGGGCGGGGGACTGAAGCTTTCTTT. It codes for CASSLGRGTEAFF.

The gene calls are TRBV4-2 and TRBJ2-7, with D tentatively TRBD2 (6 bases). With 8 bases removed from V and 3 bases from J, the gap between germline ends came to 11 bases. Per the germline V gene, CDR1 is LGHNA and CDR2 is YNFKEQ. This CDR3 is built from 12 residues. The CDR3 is CASPPDYYEQYF. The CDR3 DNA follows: TGTGCCAGCCCTCCGGACTACTACGAGCAGTACTTC.

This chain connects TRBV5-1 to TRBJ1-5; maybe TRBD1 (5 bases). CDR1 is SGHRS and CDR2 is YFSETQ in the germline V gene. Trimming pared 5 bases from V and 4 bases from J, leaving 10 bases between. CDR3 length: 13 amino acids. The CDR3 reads CASRLTDNQPQHF. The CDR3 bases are TGCGCCAGCAGACTGACAGATAATCAGCCCCAGCATTTT.

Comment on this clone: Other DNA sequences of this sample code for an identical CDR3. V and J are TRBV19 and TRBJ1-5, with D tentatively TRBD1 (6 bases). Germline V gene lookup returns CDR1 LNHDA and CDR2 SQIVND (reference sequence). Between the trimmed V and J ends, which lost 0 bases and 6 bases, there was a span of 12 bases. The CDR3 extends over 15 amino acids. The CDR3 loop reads CASSIEQGRSQPQHF. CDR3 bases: TGTGCCAGTAGTATAGAACAGGGACGGTCTCAGCCCCAGCATTTT.

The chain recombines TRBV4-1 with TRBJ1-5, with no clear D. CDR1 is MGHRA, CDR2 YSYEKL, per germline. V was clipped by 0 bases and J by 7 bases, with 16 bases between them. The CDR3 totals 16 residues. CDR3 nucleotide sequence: TGCGCCAGCAGCCAAGATATGCGGCATAAGGAACAGCCCCAGCATTTT. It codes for CASSQDMRHKEQPQHF.

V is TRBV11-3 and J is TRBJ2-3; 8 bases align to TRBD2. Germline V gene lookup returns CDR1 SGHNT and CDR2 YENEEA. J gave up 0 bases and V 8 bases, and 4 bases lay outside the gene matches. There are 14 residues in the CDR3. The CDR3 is CASGTGGSTDTQYF. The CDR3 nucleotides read TGTGCCAGCGGAACGGGGGGGAGCACAGATACGCAGTATTTT.

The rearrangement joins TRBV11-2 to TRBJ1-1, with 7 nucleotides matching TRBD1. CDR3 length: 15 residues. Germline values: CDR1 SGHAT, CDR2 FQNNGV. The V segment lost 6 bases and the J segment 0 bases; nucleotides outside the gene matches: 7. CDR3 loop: CASRQAGGVNTEAFF. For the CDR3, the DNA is TGTGCCAGCAGACAGGCAGGGGGAGTGAACACTGAAGCTTTCTTT.

CDR3 nucleotide sequence: TGTGCCAGCAGTCCGAGGGGGACAGTAAAAGAGACCCAGTACTTC. This translates into CASSPRGTVKETQYF. This chain joins TRBV5-6 and TRBJ2-5; 7 nucleotides agree with TRBD1. The germline V gene encodes CDR1 SGHDT and CDR2 YYEEEE. The CDR3 consists of 15 residues. The ends lost 5 bases at V and 3 bases at J; junction bases unmatched: 10. Combining the CDR3 with reference TRBV5-6 and TRBJ2-5 gives the whole variable domain DAGVTQSPTHLIKTRGQQVTLRCSPKSGHDTVSWYQQALGQGPQFIFQYYEEEERQRGNFPDRFSGHQFPNYSSELNVNALLLGDSALYLCASSPRGTVKETQYFGPGTRLLVL.

CDR3 coding DNA: TGTGCCAGCTCACCGACCGCCGGGACTAGCGGGATTAAGCAGTACTTC. The encoded protein is CASSPTAGTSGIKQYF. The chain uses TRBV18 and TRBJ2-7; 13 bases agree with TRBD2. CDR1 and CDR2 (germline): KGHSH, LQKENI. Germline trimming cut 3 bases from V and 8 bases from J; bases unmatched to any gene: 10. The CDR3 runs 16 residues.

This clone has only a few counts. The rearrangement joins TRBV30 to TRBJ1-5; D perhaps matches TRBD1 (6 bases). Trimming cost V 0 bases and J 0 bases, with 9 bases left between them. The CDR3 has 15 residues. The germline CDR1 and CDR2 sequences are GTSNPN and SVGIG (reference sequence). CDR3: CAWSVRGNSNQPQHF. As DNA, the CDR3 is TGTGCCTGGAGTGTAAGGGGGAATAGCAATCAGCCCCAGCATTTT.

The CDR3 is CASSQDTGKISGNIQYF. The CDR3 coding sequence is TGCGCCAGCAGCCAAGATACAGGGAAGATTAGTGGAAACATTCAGTACTTC. The chain has TRBV4-1 and TRBJ2-4; a weak D match, TRBD1 (6 bases). Germline lookup yields CDR1 MGHRA and CDR2 YSYEKL. V lost 0 bases, J lost 6 bases, and 18 bases lay in between. The CDR3 runs to 17 residues.

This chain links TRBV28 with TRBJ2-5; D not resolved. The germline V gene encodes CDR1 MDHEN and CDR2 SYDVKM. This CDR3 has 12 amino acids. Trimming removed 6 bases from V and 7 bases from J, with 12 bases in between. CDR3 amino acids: CASSFELRTQYF. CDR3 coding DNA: TGTGCCAGCAGCTTTGAACTCCGGACCCAGTACTTC.

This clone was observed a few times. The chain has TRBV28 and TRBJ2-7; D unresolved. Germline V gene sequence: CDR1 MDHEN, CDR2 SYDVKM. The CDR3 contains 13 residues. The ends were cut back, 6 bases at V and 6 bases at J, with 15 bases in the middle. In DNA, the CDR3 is TGTGCCAGCAGCCAAAGCCCTACTCCCGAGCAGTACTTC. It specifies CASSQSPTPEQYF.

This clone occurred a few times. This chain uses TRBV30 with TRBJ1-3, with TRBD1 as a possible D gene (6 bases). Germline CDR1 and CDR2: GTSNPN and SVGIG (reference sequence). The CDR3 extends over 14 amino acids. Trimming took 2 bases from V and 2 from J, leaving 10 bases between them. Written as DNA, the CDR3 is TGTGCCTGGAGTAGGGCAGGGGCTGGAAACACCATATATTTT. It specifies CAWSRAGAGNTIYF. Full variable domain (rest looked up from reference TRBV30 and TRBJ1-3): SQTIHQWPATLVQPVGSPLSLECTVEGTSNPNLYWYRQAAGRGLQLLFYSVGIGQISSEVPQNLSASRPQDRQFILSSKKLLLSDSGFYLCAWSRAGAGNTIYFGEGSWLTVV.

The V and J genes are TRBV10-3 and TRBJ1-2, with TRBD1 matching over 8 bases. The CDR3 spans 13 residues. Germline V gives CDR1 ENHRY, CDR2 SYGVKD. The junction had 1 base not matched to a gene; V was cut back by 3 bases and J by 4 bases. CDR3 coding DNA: TGTGCCATCAGTGACGACAGGGGCTATGGCTACACCTTC. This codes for CAISDDRGYGYTF.

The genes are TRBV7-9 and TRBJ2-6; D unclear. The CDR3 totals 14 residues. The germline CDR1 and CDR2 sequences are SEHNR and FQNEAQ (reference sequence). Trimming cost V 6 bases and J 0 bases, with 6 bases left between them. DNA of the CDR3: TGTGCCAGCAGTCGGAGCTCTGGGGCCAACGTCCTGACTTTC. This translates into CASSRSSGANVLTF.

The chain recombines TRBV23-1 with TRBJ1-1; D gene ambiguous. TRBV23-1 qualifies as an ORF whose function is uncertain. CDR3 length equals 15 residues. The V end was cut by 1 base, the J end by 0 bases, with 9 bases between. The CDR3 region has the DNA TGCGCCAGCAGTCAATATCCGGGTATGAACACTGAAGCTTTCTTT. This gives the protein CASSQYPGMNTEAFF.

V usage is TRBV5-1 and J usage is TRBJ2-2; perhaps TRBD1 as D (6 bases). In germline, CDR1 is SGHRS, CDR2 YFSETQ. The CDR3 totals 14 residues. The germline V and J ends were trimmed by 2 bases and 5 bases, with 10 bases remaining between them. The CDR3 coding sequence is TGCGCCAGCAGCTTCGGACAGACGACCGGGGAGCTGTTTTTT. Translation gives CASSFGQTTGELFF.

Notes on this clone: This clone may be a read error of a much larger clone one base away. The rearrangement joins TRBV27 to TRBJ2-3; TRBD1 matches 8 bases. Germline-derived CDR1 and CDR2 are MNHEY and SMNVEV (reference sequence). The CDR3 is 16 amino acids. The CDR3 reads CASSFQGAYSTDMQYF. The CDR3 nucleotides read TGTGCCAGCAGCTTCCAGGGGGCGTATAGCACAGATATGCAGTATTTT.